Listed below are T cell receptor beta chains from one sample, sequenced in a study of shared clonotypes between healthy human individuals. Clones were read by immunoSEQ multiplex PCR, and TCRdb kept only the in-frame ones, dropping some. The sample shows roughly 500,000 clones, 75% to 85% of them seen only once. The sequencing input was PBMCs. All receptors come from a woman between 35 and 50 years old in good health. Some clones in this sample may be carry-over from other donors' samples. The conserved cysteine and the conserved F or W are not part of the CDR3 here.

V	J	CDR3
TRBV27	TRBJ2-6	ASSLTGQGAAGANVLT
TRBV14	TRBJ1-6	ASSQDGGDRGSPLH
TRBV7-2	TRBJ2-7	ASSLRLAGPYEQY
TRBV4-2	TRBJ1-2	ASSQGLGQGFGYT
TRBV9	TRBJ2-1	ASSVDGQGAREQF
TRBV4-2	TRBJ2-3	ASSQDLGHPEDTQY
TRBV6-6	TRBJ1-5	ASAREPSYQPQH
TRBV7-8	TRBJ1-2	ASSLVGRGLGGYT
TRBV7-3	TRBJ2-1	ASSSTSGRAYNEQF
TRBV9	TRBJ2-3	ASSVASGSDTQY
TRBV7-3	TRBJ2-3	ASSPQRAGGSTDTQY
TRBV6-5	TRBJ2-2	ASSSGTVNTGELF
TRBV2	TRBJ1-2	ASSEEGDRVYGYT
TRBV2	TRBJ1-3	ASSRPAGNTIY
TRBV11-2	TRBJ2-7	ASSLSSGATSYEQY
TRBV30	TRBJ1-6	AWRKELTAVGSPLH
TRBV6-5	TRBJ2-7	ASSYTSGSDYEQY
TRBV5-1	TRBJ2-3	ASSFYRDPWGRDTQY
TRBV5-1	TRBJ2-7	ASSLAPARSYEQY
TRBV19	TRBJ2-2	ASSTGTSGAGELF
TRBV30	TRBJ2-2	AWSVLSSGELF
TRBV28	TRBJ1-5	ASSKARQGNQPQH
TRBV4-2	TRBJ2-1	ASSQSSGSGSYNEQF
TRBV19	TRBJ1-2	ATTRTLNYGYT
TRBV4-1	TRBJ2-1	ASSQSLAGGYNEQF
TRBV18	TRBJ2-7	ASTNNRDSYEQY
TRBV7-9	TRBJ1-2	ASSSGVNYGYT
TRBV27	TRBJ2-2	ASSLSLGGLTGELF
TRBV28	TRBJ2-7	ASSTGTGGLYEQY
TRBV2	TRBJ2-1	ASSEWEGPHEQF
TRBV18	TRBJ1-4	ASSPNRGSEKLF
TRBV18	TRBJ2-7	ASSPQGLGDTYEQY
TRBV6-6	TRBJ2-2	ARVSGELF
TRBV2	TRBJ2-1	ASSPGLAGV
TRBV5-1	TRBJ2-5	ASSGPLAGSVETQY
TRBV28	TRBJ2-5	ASSLTTGGWETQY
TRBV2	TRBJ2-1	AIQGTSGRNPYNEQF
TRBV29-1	TRBJ2-2	SVGQGGANTGELF
TRBV5-4	TRBJ2-5	ASSLGGLAGVGEQY
TRBV5-1	TRBJ2-3	ASSWTGARDTQY
TRBV5-6	TRBJ2-2	ASSWRTEYHTGELF
TRBV10-3	TRBJ2-5	AISGTWETQY
TRBV4-3	TRBJ2-1	ASGSRAGNEQF